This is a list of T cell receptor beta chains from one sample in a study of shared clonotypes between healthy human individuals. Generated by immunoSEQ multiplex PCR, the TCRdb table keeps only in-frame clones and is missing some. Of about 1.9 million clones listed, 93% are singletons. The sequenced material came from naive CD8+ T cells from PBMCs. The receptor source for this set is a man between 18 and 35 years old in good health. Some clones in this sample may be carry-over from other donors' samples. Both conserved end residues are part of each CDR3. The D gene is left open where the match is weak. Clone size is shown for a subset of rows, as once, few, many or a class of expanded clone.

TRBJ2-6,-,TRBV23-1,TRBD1,CASSHGQGSGANVLTF,TGCGCCAGCAGTCACGGACAGGGGTCCGGGGCCAACGTCCTGACTTTC
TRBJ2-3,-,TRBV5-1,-,CASSFTGAASTDTQYF,TGCGCCAGCAGCTTCACTGGGGCAGCTAGCACAGATACGCAGTATTTT
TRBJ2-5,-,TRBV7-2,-,CASSLAWDLQETQYF,TGTGCCAGCAGCTTAGCGTGGGACCTGCAAGAGACCCAGTACTTC
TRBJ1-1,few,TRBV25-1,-,CATEGSNTEAFF,TGTGCCACCGAGGGGTCCAACACTGAAGCTTTCTTT
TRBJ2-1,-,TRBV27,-,CASSLVANSYNEQFF,TGTGCCAGCAGTTTGGTTGCGAACTCCTACAATGAGCAGTTCTTC
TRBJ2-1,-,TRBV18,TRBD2,CASSPPGVAGVSNEQFF,TGTGCCAGCTCCCCACCTGGGGTAGCGGGAGTGAGTAATGAGCAGTTCTTC
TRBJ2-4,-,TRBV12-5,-,CASGLGQFAKNIQYF,TGTGCTAGTGGTTTGGGACAGTTCGCCAAAAACATTCAGTACTTC
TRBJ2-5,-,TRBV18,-,CASSSTADKQVQETQYF,TGTGCCAGCTCATCGACCGCGGATAAGCAGGTCCAAGAGACCCAGTACTTC
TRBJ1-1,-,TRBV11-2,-,CASSPSVGGWGTEAFF,TGTGCCAGCAGCCCCAGCGTGGGGGGATGGGGCACTGAAGCTTTCTTT
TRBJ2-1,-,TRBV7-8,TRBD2,CASSVPLAGVGDEQFF,TGTGCCAGCAGCGTCCCCCTAGCGGGAGTGGGCGATGAGCAGTTCTTC
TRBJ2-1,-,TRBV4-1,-,CATQGWSGNEQFF,TGCGCCACTCAGGGTTGGTCCGGCAATGAGCAGTTCTTC
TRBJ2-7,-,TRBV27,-,CASSFLSSGYEQYF,TGTGCCAGCAGTTTCCTGAGTTCAGGGTACGAGCAGTACTTC
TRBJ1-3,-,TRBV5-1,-,CASSLGSGAGNTIYF,TGCGCCAGCAGCTTAGGGTCAGGGGCTGGAAACACCATATATTTT
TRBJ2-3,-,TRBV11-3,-,CASSLAESSGSTADTQYF,TGTGCCAGCAGCTTAGCGGAGAGTAGCGGATCCACCGCAGATACGCAGTATTTT
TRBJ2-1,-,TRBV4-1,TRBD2,CASSQAGTRYDEQFF,TGCGCCAGCAGCCAAGCCGGGACTAGATATGATGAGCAGTTCTTC
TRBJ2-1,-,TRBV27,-,CASSLVRRTDEQFF,TGTGCCAGCAGTTTAGTCCGCAGGACCGATGAGCAGTTCTTC
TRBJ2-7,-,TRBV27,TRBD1,CASSRTGGDYEQYF,TGTGCCAGCAGCCGGACAGGGGGTGACTACGAGCAGTACTTC
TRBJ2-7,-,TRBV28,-,CASTHDRLSYEQYF,TGTGCCAGCACCCATGACAGGCTCTCCTACGAGCAGTACTTC
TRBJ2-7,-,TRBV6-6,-,CASSYLGLPYEQYF,TGTGCCAGCAGTTACCTCGGACTGCCCTACGAGCAGTACTTC
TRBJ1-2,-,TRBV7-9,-,CASSSGTPPAYGYTF,TGTGCCAGCAGCTCCGGGACTCCACCCGCCTATGGCTACACCTTC
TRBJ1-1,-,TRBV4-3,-,CASSQGITHEVMNTEAFF,TGCGCCAGCAGCCAAGGAATTACCCATGAGGTTATGAACACTGAAGCTTTCTTT
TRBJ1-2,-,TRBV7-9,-,CASSLGVDYGYTF,TGTGCCAGCAGCTTGGGGGTAGACTATGGCTACACCTTC
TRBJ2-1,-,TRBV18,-,CASSPHVRANDEQFF,TGTGCCAGCTCACCTCACGTCAGGGCGAACGATGAGCAGTTCTTC
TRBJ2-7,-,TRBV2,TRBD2,CASSDGREAYEQYF,TGTGCCAGCAGTGACGGGCGGGAGGCCTACGAGCAGTACTTC
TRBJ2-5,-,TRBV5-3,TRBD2,CARSSGLAGPASKAGETQYF,TGTGCCAGAAGCTCGGGACTAGCGGGACCCGCGTCCAAGGCGGGAGAGACCCAGTACTTC
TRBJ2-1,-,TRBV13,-,CASSPGPTGDEQFF,TGTGCCAGCAGCCCCGGGCCCACGGGGGATGAGCAGTTCTTC
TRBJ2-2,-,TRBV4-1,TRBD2,CASSQLLAGGFGELFF,TGCGCCAGCAGCCAGTTACTAGCGGGAGGATTCGGGGAGCTGTTTTTT
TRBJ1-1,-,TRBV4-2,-,CASSAEPAPNTEAFF,TGTGCCAGCAGCGCGGAGCCCGCTCCGAACACTGAAGCTTTCTTT